A single sample is the source of the 17 T cell receptor beta chains below, sequenced in a study of vaccination and CD4 T cells after COVID-19. Treatment denoted: roughly ten-day PBMC culture with coronavirus spike peptide pools or control peptides (ViraFEST assay). Prior to the COVID-19 pandemic (2011-2018), the unexposed donor's CD4+ T cells were collected. With the Oncomine TCR Beta short-read assay, DNA from cultured CD4+ T cells was sequenced. DNA came from CD4+ T cells after culture. TCRdb processed the PCR reads anew with MiXCR; each CDR3 protein has one entry. This sample has roughly 7,600 distinct CDR3 sequences, with more than 30% found just once. These receptors have no known antigen. Sequenced: CD4+ T cells from blood, cultured in vitro. Receptors were obtained from a human donor in good health.

This clonotype was detected only a few times. The chain couples TRBV11-2 to TRBJ2-7, with D perhaps matching TRBD1 (6 bases). V was cut by 3 bases and J by 7 bases, with 19 bases left in between. The CDR3 is 15 residues long. The V gene's germline CDR1 is SGHAT and CDR2 FQNNGV. The CDR3 bases are TGTGCCAGCAGCTTCCGGACAGCAGGAATTGGTGAGCAGTACTTC. As protein: CASSFRTAGIGEQYF.

This clonotype was seen only a few times. The V call is TRBV25-1, the J call TRBJ1-1, with 7 positions matching TRBD1. CDR1 MGHDK and CDR2 SYGVNS come from the germline V gene. CDR3 length: 14 amino acids. V was pared by 2 bases and J by 4 bases, with 4 bases of the junction left unmatched. In nucleotides, the CDR3 is TGTGCCAGCAGTGAACGGAACAGGGGCACTGAAGCTTTCTTT. Translated: CASSERNRGTEAFF. Variable domain in full (rest from reference TRBV25-1 and TRBJ1-1): EADIYQTPRYLVIGTGKKITLECSQTMGHDKMYWYQQDPGMELHLIHYSYGVNSTEKGDLSSESTVSRIRTEHFPLTLESARPSHTSQYLCASSERNRGTEAFFGQGTRLTVV.

The chain combines TRBV20-1 with TRBJ1-1; no definite D call. The CDR3 length is 11 residues. Trimming removed 3 bases from V and 0 bases from J, with 2 bases in between. Germline CDR1 DFQATT, CDR2 SNEGSKA (reference sequence). CDR3 DNA sequence: TGCAGTGCTAGGGTGAACACTGAAGCTTTCTTT. Its protein product is CSARVNTEAFF.

This clonotype was counted only a few times. The V gene is TRBV20-1, the J gene TRBJ2-7; D could derive from TRBD1 or TRBD2 (5 bases each). The CDR3 spans 16 residues. Trimming removed 1 base at V and 4 bases at J, with 20 bases between. Germline V CDR1 and CDR2: DFQATT, SNEGSKA (reference sequence). For the CDR3, the DNA is TGCAGTGCTAGAGGGGTGCGCAGGGACCAGTGGTACGAGCAGTACTTC. This codes for CSARGVRRDQWYEQYF.

This clonotype was seen a handful of times. The CDR3 here is CSARDSWGRGRNTIYF. CDR3 nucleotides: TGCAGTGCTAGAGATTCCTGGGGACGGGGGAGAAACACCATATATTTT. The V call is TRBV20-1, the J call TRBJ1-3; TRBD1 might be the D (5 bases). V lost 0 bases and J 5 bases, leaving 17 bases between the germline ends. The CDR3 is made up of 16 amino acids. Germline V lookup: CDR1 DFQATT, CDR2 SNEGSKA (reference sequence).

CDR3 nucleotides: TGCAGTGCTAGGGGACTAGCGGACTACGAGCAGTACTTC. Translating gives CSARGLADYEQYF. The chain recombines TRBV20-1 with TRBJ2-7, with TRBD2 identical over 11 bases. The CDR3 is made up of 13 amino acids. V lost 3 bases to trimming and J lost 3 bases; unmatched junction nucleotides: 1. From germline, CDR1 is DFQATT and CDR2 SNEGSKA (reference sequence).

The rearrangement joins TRBV6-1 to TRBJ2-7; weak D call: TRBD1 (5 bases). CDR3 size: 15 residues. V was cut by 5 bases and J by 0 bases, with 14 bases left in between. Germline V gene data show CDR1 as MNHNS and CDR2 as SASEGT. The CDR3 sequence: CASSNRHQSSYEQYF. For the CDR3, the DNA is TGTGCCAGCAGTAACAGGCATCAGAGCTCCTACGAGCAGTACTTC.

There are a few counts of this clonotype. This rearrangement joins TRBV20-1 to TRBJ1-1, with D possibly being TRBD1 (5 bases). This CDR3 comprises 12 residues. Germline CDR1 and CDR2: DFQATT and SNEGSKA (reference sequence). Trimming took off 3 bases at V and 14 bases at J, with 19 bases between the two ends. CDR3 protein: CSARDKTGLCFF. CDR3 nucleotides: TGCAGTGCTAGGGATAAAACGGGACTTTGCTTCTTT.

This chain connects TRBV28 to TRBJ1-5; TRBD1 might be the D (5 bases). The CDR3 is made up of 15 amino acids. Germline values: CDR1 MDHEN, CDR2 SYDVKM. The V gene lost 8 bases and the J gene lost 4 bases, with 18 bases spanning the gap. DNA of the CDR3: TGTGCCAGCCACTCGCTGGGGGAGTCTAATCAGCCCCAGCATTTT. Protein: CASHSLGESNQPQHF.

This chain links TRBV2 with TRBJ2-3; tentative D call: TRBD1 (6 bases). V shed 7 bases and J shed 3 bases, with 11 bases lying between them. Germline assignment: CDR1 SNHLY and CDR2 FYNNEI. This CDR3 has 13 amino acids. The CDR3 loop reads CASKVTGTDTQYF. CDR3 sequence (DNA): TGTGCCAGCAAGGTGACAGGAACAGATACGCAGTATTTT. The variable domain in full, with the rest retrieved from reference TRBV2 and TRBJ2-3, is EPEVTQTPSHQVTQMGQEVILRCVPISNHLYFYWYRQILGQKVEFLVSFYNNEISEKSEIFDDQFSVERPDGSNFTLKIRSTKLEDSAMYFCASKVTGTDTQYFGPGTRLTVL.

This clonotype occurred a few times. The chain links TRBV27 to TRBJ2-7; 10 nucleotides align to TRBD1. CDR1 is MNHEY, CDR2 SMNVEV, per germline (reference sequence). The CDR3 has 15 residues. V lost 2 bases to trimming and J lost 5 bases; unmatched junction nucleotides: 6. The CDR3 sequence is CASSLAGTGVDEQYF. The CDR3 DNA reads TGTGCCAGCAGTTTAGCCGGGACAGGGGTGGACGAGCAGTACTTC.

This clonotype occurred a few times. The CDR3 region is CASSITGTGYYEQYF. CDR3 bases: TGTGCCAGTAGTATTACCGGGACAGGTTACTACGAGCAGTACTTC. This chain connects TRBV19 to TRBJ2-7; TRBD1 aligns across 8 bases. V shed 3 bases, J shed 3 bases, and the junction held 7 bases outside the gene matches. Germline V gene lookup returns CDR1 LNHDA and CDR2 SQIVND (reference sequence). This CDR3 region has 15 residues.

This clonotype was seen only a few times. The genes are TRBV27 and TRBJ2-2, with a weak D call TRBD1 (5 bases). The V gene's germline CDR1 is MNHEY and CDR2 SMNVEV (reference sequence). The CDR3 has 13 amino acids. V was clipped by 0 bases and J by 8 bases, with 7 bases between them. CDR3 coding DNA: TGTGCCAGCAGTTTATCTGGGGCAGGGGAGCTGTTTTTT. It encodes CASSLSGAGELFF.

The genes are TRBV20-1 and TRBJ1-2; D uncertain. The germline CDR1 and CDR2 sequences are DFQATT and SNEGSKA (reference sequence). The CDR3 is 12 amino acids. Trimming stripped 5 bases from V and 2 bases from J, with 9 bases between. Here the CDR3 reads CSAPPRNYGYTF. DNA for the CDR3: TGCAGTGCTCCCCCCAGGAACTATGGCTACACCTTC.

The chain uses TRBV14 and TRBJ2-7; a possible D gene is TRBD1 (5 bases). This CDR3 has 14 amino acids. Trimming shortened V by 4 bases and J by 3 bases, and 13 bases separated the two germline ends. The germline CDR1 and CDR2 sequences are SGHDN and FVKESK. CDR3 loop: CASSPWGTGYEQYF. CDR3 nucleotide sequence: TGTGCCAGCAGCCCCTGGGGCACAGGCTACGAGCAGTACTTC. Complete variable domain (other parts from reference TRBV14 and TRBJ2-7): EAGVTQFPSHSVIEKGQTVTLRCDPISGHDNLYWYRRVMGKEIKFLLHFVKESKQDESGMPNNRFLAERTGGTYSTLKVQPAELEDSGVYFCASSPWGTGYEQYFGPGTRLTVT.

Relative to its sample, this clonotype is medium-sized. J is TRBJ1-6 and V is TRBV10-3; a weak D match, TRBD1 (5 bases). The CDR3 totals 15 residues. Germline-derived CDR1 and CDR2 are ENHRY and SYGVKD. The ends were cut back, 0 bases at V and 5 bases at J, with 8 bases in the middle. DNA of the CDR3: TGTGCCATCAGTGAGTCGACAGCCGATAATTCACCCCTCCACTTT. Translating gives CAISESTADNSPLHF.

The chain combines TRBV5-4 with TRBJ1-1; D is perhaps TRBD1 (6 bases). CDR1 is SGHNT and CDR2 is YYREEE in the germline V gene (reference sequence). CDR3 length: 14 amino acids. The V gene lost 5 bases and the J gene lost 1 base, with 12 bases spanning the gap. CDR3 protein: CASSNTGRNTEAFF. The CDR3 coding sequence is TGTGCCAGCAGTAATACAGGGCGGAACACTGAAGCTTTCTTT.